Presented here are 21 T cell receptor beta chains from one specimen sequenced in a study of blood T cell repertoires in COVID-19. The repertoire was sequenced with immunoSEQ multiplex PCR; TCRdb's copy has only in-frame clones and lacks some. The sample carries roughly 120,000 clones, approximately 90% recorded once. The sample taken for sequencing was peripheral blood. These receptors all stem from a woman aged 45-60 years with acute or convalescent COVID-19.

The chain is built from TRBV15 and TRBJ2-3, with D tentatively TRBD2 (5 bases). The V gene lost 0 bases and the J gene lost 1 base, with 11 bases spanning the gap. This CDR3 has 16 residues. Per the germline V gene, CDR1 is LNHNV and CDR2 is YYDKDF (reference sequence). The CDR3 loop is CATSREVGSGTDTQYF. DNA of the CDR3: TGTGCCACCAGCAGAGAAGTTGGTAGCGGCACAGATACGCAGTATTTT.

This chain links TRBV7-8 with TRBJ2-7; perhaps TRBD1 as D (5 bases). The CDR3 contains 12 residues. Germline values: CDR1 SGHVS, CDR2 FQNEAQ. The V end was cut by 5 bases, the J end by 4 bases, with 9 bases between. In DNA form, the CDR3 reads TGTGCCAGCAGCCGCCAGGGTTACGAGCAGTACTTC. Protein sequence: CASSRQGYEQYF.

The chain recombines TRBV30 with TRBJ2-7; 7 bases are a match to TRBD1. The V gene end was trimmed by 0 bases and the J gene end by 6 bases; junction bases not matched to a gene: 5. The CDR3 length is 13 residues. Germline-derived CDR1 and CDR2 are GTSNPN and SVGIG (reference sequence). This chain's CDR3 is CAWSVIGGGEQYF. The CDR3 region has the DNA TGTGCCTGGAGTGTTATAGGGGGCGGCGAGCAGTACTTC.

The CDR3 DNA follows: TGTGCCAGCAGTCACAGGGATGGCTATGGCTACACCTTC. Its protein product is CASSHRDGYGYTF. V is TRBV6-5 and J is TRBJ1-2; perhaps TRBD1 as D (6 bases). Germline V gene lookup returns CDR1 MNHEY and CDR2 SVGAGI. Trimming stripped 5 bases from V and 4 bases from J, with 11 bases between. This CDR3 contains 13 residues.

The chain links TRBV23-1 to TRBJ2-7; possibly TRBD2 for D (6 bases). TRBV23-1 is filed as an ORF, its function uncertain. The germline V and J ends were trimmed by 4 bases and 4 bases, with 26 bases remaining between them. This CDR3 is 18 amino acids long. For the CDR3, the DNA is TGCGCCAGCAGTCCCAGGAAGGGGCCGGGACTCCTTCTATACGAGCAGTACTTC. Translated, it gives CASSPRKGPGLLLYEQYF.

This chain joins TRBV6-5 and TRBJ2-7, with TRBD1 identical over 7 bases. This CDR3 is built from 14 residues. Losses at the gene ends were 4 bases for V and 4 bases for J; bases not matched to a gene: 7. CDR1 and CDR2 from the germline V gene are MNHEY and SVGAGI. The CDR3 spells CASSSAAGGYEQYF. The DNA of the CDR3 is TGTGCCAGCAGTTCCGCCGCAGGGGGTTACGAGCAGTACTTC.

The V gene is TRBV19, the J gene TRBJ2-7; TRBD2 is a possible D gene (6 bases). The V gene's germline CDR1 is LNHDA and CDR2 SQIVND (reference sequence). Deletions cut 4 bases from V and 5 bases from J, with 15 bases between. This CDR3 region has 14 residues. The CDR3: CASSTRRRGHEQYF. The CDR3 nucleotides read TGTGCCAGTAGTACCCGACGGCGGGGCCACGAGCAGTACTTC.

V gene TRBV5-6 combines with J gene TRBJ2-3; 9 nucleotides align to TRBD2. The V gene end was trimmed by 0 bases and the J gene end by 4 bases; junction bases not matched to a gene: 9. The CDR3 length is 17 residues. CDR1 and CDR2 from the germline V gene are SGHDT and YYEEEE. This CDR3 reads CASSLVAGGPRADTQYF. The CDR3 region has the DNA TGTGCCAGCAGCTTGGTTGCGGGAGGGCCCAGGGCAGATACGCAGTATTTT.

This clone was counted between two and nine times. This sequence joins TRBV27 and TRBJ1-5; D gene uncertain. The V gene lost 5 bases and the J gene lost 0 bases, with 11 bases spanning the gap. Germline V gene lookup returns CDR1 MNHEY and CDR2 SMNVEV (reference sequence). There are 15 residues in the CDR3. The CDR3 region is CASSPRQISNQPQHF. CDR3 sequence (DNA): TGTGCCAGCAGTCCACGACAAATTAGCAATCAGCCCCAGCATTTT.

The V and J genes are TRBV6-6 and TRBJ1-1, with D possibly matching TRBD1 (5 bases). Germline V gene sequence: CDR1 MNHNY, CDR2 SVGAGI (reference sequence). The CDR3 loop spans 12 amino acids. V lost 8 bases to trimming and J lost 0 bases, with 7 bases between them. The CDR3 here is CASGRVNTEAFF. The CDR3 bases are TGTGCCAGCGGCAGGGTGAACACTGAAGCTTTCTTT.

This clone has only one observation. The chain has TRBV6-6 and TRBJ1-4; D is undetermined. Between the trimmed V and J ends, which lost 8 bases and 4 bases, there was a span of 11 bases. The CDR3 runs to 13 residues. Germline V lookup: CDR1 MNHNY, CDR2 SVGAGI (reference sequence). CDR3 protein: CASWRVGNEKLFF. DNA for the CDR3: TGTGCCAGCTGGAGGGTTGGTAATGAAAAACTGTTTTTT.

The chain's CDR3 is CASSPPAGTGSYNEQFF. The CDR3, as DNA: TGTGCCAGCAGCCCCCCAGCGGGAACAGGCTCCTACAATGAGCAGTTCTTC. This chain connects TRBV28 to TRBJ2-1; 7 bases match TRBD2. Germline V gene data show CDR1 as MDHEN and CDR2 as SYDVKM. Trimming removed 6 bases from V and 0 bases from J; junction bases left unmatched: 11. The CDR3 is made up of 17 amino acids.

This chain joins TRBV29-1 and TRBJ1-5; TRBD1 matches 9 bases. Germline trimming cut 5 bases from V and 1 base from J; bases unmatched to any gene: 6. Germline V gene lookup returns CDR1 SQVTM and CDR2 ANQGSEA. The CDR3 is 15 amino acids. Here the CDR3 reads CSVTGQGVSNQPQHF. CDR3 nucleotide sequence: TGCAGCGTTACGGGACAGGGAGTAAGCAATCAGCCCCAGCATTTT.

The chain's CDR3 is CASPLAGAGEQYF. In DNA form, the CDR3 reads TGTGCCAGCCCACTAGCGGGAGCGGGTGAGCAGTACTTC. This chain joins TRBV6-5 and TRBJ2-7, with 11 bases identical to TRBD2. The CDR3 spans 13 residues. Germline lookup yields CDR1 MNHEY and CDR2 SVGAGI. J lost 7 bases, V lost 8 bases, and 7 bases had no gene match.

The chain has TRBV19 and TRBJ1-6; perhaps TRBD1 as D (6 bases). Trimming removed 6 bases from V and 1 base from J, with 10 bases in between. The CDR3 has 15 residues. Germline V gene data show CDR1 as LNHDA and CDR2 as SQIVND (reference sequence). CDR3 amino acids: CASRDSESYNSPLHF. Here the CDR3 DNA reads TGTGCCAGTAGGGACAGTGAATCCTATAATTCACCCCTCCACTTT. Full variable domain (missing parts from reference TRBV19 and TRBJ1-6): DGGITQSPKYLFRKEGQNVTLSCEQNLNHDAMYWYRQDPGQGLRLIYYSQIVNDFQKGDIAEGYSVSREKKESFPLTVTSAQKNPTAFYLCASRDSESYNSPLHFGNGTRLTVT.

The chain combines TRBV15 with TRBJ1-5, with 9 bases identical to TRBD1. The CDR3 length is 15 residues. CDR1 is LNHNV and CDR2 is YYDKDF in the germline V gene (reference sequence). V was clipped by 7 bases and J by 4 bases; unmatched bases: 8. For the CDR3, the DNA is TGTGCCACCACCCTCCAGACAGGGGGTAATCAGCCCCAGCATTTT. It specifies CATTLQTGGNQPQHF.

The gene calls are TRBV5-1 and TRBJ2-1; 7 positions agree with TRBD2. The trim removed 2 bases at V and 5 bases at J, leaving 4 bases unmatched. The germline V gene has CDR1 SGHRS and CDR2 YFSETQ. The CDR3 has 14 amino acids. The CDR3 DNA reads TGCGCCAGCAGCTTAAGGGACTACGACAATGAGCAGTTCTTC. Residues: CASSLRDYDNEQFF.

This clone was recorded a few times. The chain uses TRBV19 and TRBJ1-2; D is undetermined. The CDR3 sequence is 14 residues long. Germline CDR1 reads LNHDA; CDR2 reads SQIVND (reference sequence). The V gene lost 7 bases and the J gene lost 4 bases, with 16 bases spanning the gap. CDR3 nucleotides: TGTGCCAGTATGCGGTTCGAAGGCGTCTATGGCTACACCTTC. It yields the protein CASMRFEGVYGYTF.

The chain is built from TRBV4-2 and TRBJ2-5; TRBD2 aligns across 11 bases. Trimming removed 1 base from V and 3 bases from J; junction bases left unmatched: 10. This CDR3 comprises 18 residues. CDR1 LGHNA and CDR2 YNFKEQ come from the germline V gene. The CDR3 sequence: CASSQGLSLAGDEETQYF. CDR3 sequence (DNA): TGTGCCAGCAGCCAAGGTTTATCACTAGCGGGAGACGAAGAGACCCAGTACTTC.

The chain has TRBV3-1 (or the pseudogene TRBV3-2) and TRBJ1-1, with D hard to call. From germline, CDR1 is LGHDT and CDR2 YNNKEL (reference sequence). CDR3 length: 13 amino acids. The V end lost 3 bases, the J end lost 4 bases, and 9 bases lay between the germline ends. The CDR3 region has the DNA TGTGCCAGCAGCCAGAGGGCCCCCACTGAAGCTTTCTTT. Translation: CASSQRAPTEAFF.

The chain uses TRBV24-1 and TRBJ1-2; D uncertain. Germline V CDR1 and CDR2: KGHDR, SFDVKD. Trimming left V 5 bases short and J 2 bases short, with 5 bases between. The CDR3 is 12 amino acids. CDR3 residues: CATSGGNYGYTF. The CDR3 nucleotides are TGTGCCACCAGTGGCGGAAACTATGGCTACACCTTC.